This entry lists 13 T cell receptor beta chains sequenced from one sample in a study of graft-versus-host responses after intestinal transplantation. Their antigen targets remain unknown. TCRdb keeps only in-frame clones here, not all; method: immunoSEQ multiplex PCR. The repertoire holds just over 70,000 clones, with 84% as singletons. The specimen comprised unstimulated CD4+ T cells sorted from spleen or lymph node cells, sampled before transplant. Receptor source: a human donor who was the organ donor for an intestinal transplant.

The chain couples TRBV5-4 to TRBJ2-3, with TRBD1 matching 7 bases. Germline lookup yields CDR1 SGHNT and CDR2 YYREEE (reference sequence). This CDR3 region has 17 residues. The V and J ends lost 3 bases and 1 base, in that order; junction bases with no gene match: 11. The CDR3 nucleotides are TGTGCCAGCAGCTCGCCGAGACAGGGTGTCGGCACAGATACGCAGTATTTT. This translates into CASSSPRQGVGTDTQYF. Together with reference TRBV5-4 and TRBJ2-3, the CDR3 gives the full variable domain: ETGVTQSPTHLIKTRGQQVTLRCSSQSGHNTVSWYQQALGQGPQFIFQYYREEENGRGNFPPRFSGLQFPNYSSELNVNALELDDSALYLCASSSPRQGVGTDTQYFGPGTRLTVL.

The genes are TRBV5-4 and TRBJ2-3, with D tentatively TRBD2 (6 bases). This CDR3 has 16 amino acids. Trimming shortened V by 0 bases and J by 2 bases, and 13 bases separated the two germline ends. CDR1 is SGHNT and CDR2 is YYREEE in the germline V gene (reference sequence). Here the CDR3 reads CASSLGSWGDTDTQYF. CDR3 nucleotide sequence: TGTGCCAGCAGCTTGGGTTCATGGGGGGACACAGATACGCAGTATTTT.

This chain uses TRBV27 with TRBJ2-7, with D maybe TRBD1 (5 bases). V lost 4 bases to trimming and J lost 6 bases, with 16 bases between them. CDR3 length: 14 residues. CDR1 is MNHEY and CDR2 is SMNVEV in the germline V gene (reference sequence). The CDR3 DNA reads TGTGCCAGCAGTTCTCGGGTTAGGGGTTCCGAGCAGTACGTC. It translates to CASSSRVRGSEQYV.

The chain couples TRBV7-2 to TRBJ2-3; TRBD2 is a possible D gene (5 bases). Germline assignment: CDR1 SGHTA and CDR2 FQGNSA. V was cut by 1 base and J by 2 bases, with 13 bases left in between. The CDR3 runs 16 residues. The CDR3 DNA follows: TGTGCCAGCAGCTTAGGCCCAGCCGGGGACACAGATACGCAGTATTTT. Translating gives CASSLGPAGDTDTQYF.

The chain's CDR3 is CSVHGGLMNTEAFF. The CDR3 DNA sequence: TGCAGCGTCCATGGAGGACTGATGAACACTGAAGCTTTCTTT. This chain uses TRBV29-1 with TRBJ1-1; no definite D call. The germline CDR1 and CDR2 sequences are SQVTM and ANQGSEA. The CDR3 consists of 14 residues. With 6 bases removed from V and 0 bases from J, the gap between germline ends came to 14 bases.

The genes are TRBV2 and TRBJ1-1, with D uncertain. CDR1 and CDR2 (germline): SNHLY, FYNNEI. CDR3 length: 14 residues. Trimming removed 4 bases at V and 4 bases at J, with 13 bases between. Here the CDR3 DNA reads TGTGCCAGCAGTGGTCGGGGAAGGATCACTGAAGCTTTCTTT. It yields the protein CASSGRGRITEAFF. The whole variable domain, filled in from reference TRBV2 and TRBJ1-1, reads EPEVTQTPSHQVTQMGQEVILRCVPISNHLYFYWYRQILGQKVEFLVSFYNNEISEKSEIFDDQFSVERPDGSNFTLKIRSTKLEDSAMYFCASSGRGRITEAFFGQGTRLTVV.

J is TRBJ2-2 and V is TRBV7-2; a possible D gene is TRBD2 (6 bases). Trimming left V 3 bases short and J 0 bases short, with 11 bases between. The CDR3 runs 16 residues. Germline V lookup: CDR1 SGHTA, CDR2 FQGNSA. This CDR3 reads CASSFQAGPNTGELFF. The CDR3 DNA sequence: TGTGCCAGCAGCTTCCAAGCGGGCCCGAACACCGGGGAGCTGTTTTTT.

V gene TRBV11-2 combines with J gene TRBJ2-1; D remains ambiguous. With 0 bases removed from V and 10 bases from J, the gap between germline ends came to 7 bases. The length of the CDR3 is 12 residues. The germline CDR1 and CDR2 sequences are SGHAT and FQNNGV. CDR3: CASSLERGEQFF. The CDR3 bases are TGTGCCAGCAGCTTAGAGCGAGGAGAGCAGTTCTTC.

This rearrangement joins TRBV5-6 to TRBJ2-7; D call uncertain. Germline-derived CDR1 and CDR2 are SGHDT and YYEEEE. Between the trimmed V and J ends, which lost 0 bases and 4 bases, there was a span of 8 bases. The CDR3 extends over 13 amino acids. The CDR3 region has the DNA TGTGCCAGCAGCTTGGCCGGGTCTTACGAGCAGTACGTC. Translation gives CASSLAGSYEQYV.

The chain has TRBV7-3 and TRBJ2-5, with TRBD2 as a possible D gene (6 bases). V dropped 0 bases and J dropped 2 bases, with 13 bases sitting between them. The CDR3 runs to 16 residues. Germline V lookup: CDR1 SGHTA, CDR2 FQGTGA. CDR3 bases: TGTGCCAGCAGCTTAACCTCGGGAGTGCCTCAAGAGACCCAGTACTTC. Its translation: CASSLTSGVPQETQYF. Full variable domain (missing parts from reference TRBV7-3 and TRBJ2-5): GAGVSQTPSNKVTEKGKYVELRCDPISGHTALYWYRQSLGQGPEFLIYFQGTGAADDSGLPNDRFFAVRPEGSVSTLKIQRTERGDSAVYLCASSLTSGVPQETQYFGPGTRLLVL.

The chain couples TRBV11-2 to TRBJ2-7, with TRBD2 as a possible D gene (6 bases). The V and J ends lost 1 base and 7 bases respectively, with 8 bases between them. The CDR3 covers 12 residues. Per germline, CDR1 SGHAT and CDR2 FQNNGV. The CDR3 spells CASSLGGREQYV. The CDR3 DNA sequence: TGTGCCAGCAGCTTAGGGGGGAGGGAGCAGTACGTC.

The chain has TRBV6-5 and TRBJ1-2; 8 nucleotides agree with TRBD1. The CDR3 runs to 15 residues. Germline V CDR1 and CDR2: MNHEY, SVGAGI. V lost 2 bases to trimming and J lost 4 bases; unmatched junction nucleotides: 6. CDR3 sequence reads: CASSYLAGGIYGYTF. For the CDR3, the DNA is TGTGCCAGCAGTTACCTGGCAGGGGGCATCTATGGCTACACCTTC.

V is TRBV7-9 and J is TRBJ2-1, with 7 bases matching TRBD2. Unmatched junction bases numbered 6, after V lost 6 bases and J lost 4 bases. In germline, CDR1 is SEHNR, CDR2 FQNEAQ (reference sequence). The CDR3 is 14 amino acids. The CDR3 region is CASRTRGGYNEQFF. The CDR3 DNA sequence: TGTGCCAGCAGGACTCGGGGAGGGTACAATGAGCAGTTCTTC.